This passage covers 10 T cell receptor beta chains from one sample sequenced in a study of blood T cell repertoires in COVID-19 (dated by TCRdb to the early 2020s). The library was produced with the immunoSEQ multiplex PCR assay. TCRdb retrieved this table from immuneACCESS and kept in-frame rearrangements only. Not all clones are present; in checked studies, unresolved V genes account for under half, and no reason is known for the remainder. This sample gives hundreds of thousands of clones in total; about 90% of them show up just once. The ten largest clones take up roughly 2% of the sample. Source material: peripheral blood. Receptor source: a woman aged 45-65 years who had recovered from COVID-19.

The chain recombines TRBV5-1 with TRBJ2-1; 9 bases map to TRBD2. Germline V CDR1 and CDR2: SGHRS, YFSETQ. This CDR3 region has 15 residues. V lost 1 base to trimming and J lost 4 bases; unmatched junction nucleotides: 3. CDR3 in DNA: TGCGCCAGCAGCTTGACGACTAGCGGATACAATGAGCAGTTCTTC. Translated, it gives CASSLTTSGYNEQFF.

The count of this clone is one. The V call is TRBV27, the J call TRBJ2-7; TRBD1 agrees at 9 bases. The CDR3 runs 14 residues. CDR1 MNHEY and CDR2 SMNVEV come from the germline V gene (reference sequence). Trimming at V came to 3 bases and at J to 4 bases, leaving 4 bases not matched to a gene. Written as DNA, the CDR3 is TGTGCCAGCAGTTTTGGGACAGGGTGGTACGAGCAGTACTTC. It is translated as CASSFGTGWYEQYF.

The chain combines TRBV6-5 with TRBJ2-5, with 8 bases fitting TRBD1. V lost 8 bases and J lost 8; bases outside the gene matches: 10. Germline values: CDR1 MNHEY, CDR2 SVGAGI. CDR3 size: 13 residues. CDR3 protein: CASSRGRESTQYF. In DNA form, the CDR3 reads TGTGCCAGCTCCAGGGGGCGAGAAAGCACCCAGTACTTC.

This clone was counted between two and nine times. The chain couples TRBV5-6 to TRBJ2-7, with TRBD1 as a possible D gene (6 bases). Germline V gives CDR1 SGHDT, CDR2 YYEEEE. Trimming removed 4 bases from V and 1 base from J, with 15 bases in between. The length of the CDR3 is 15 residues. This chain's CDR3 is CASSRGQGMSYEQYF. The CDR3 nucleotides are TGTGCCAGCAGCCGTGGTCAGGGGATGTCCTACGAGCAGTACTTC.

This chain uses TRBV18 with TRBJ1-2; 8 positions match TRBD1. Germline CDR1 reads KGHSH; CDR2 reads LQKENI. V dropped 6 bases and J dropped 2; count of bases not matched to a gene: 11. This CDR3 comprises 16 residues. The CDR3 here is CASSLDRGGPNYGYTF. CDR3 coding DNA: TGTGCCAGCTCCCTTGACAGGGGAGGGCCAAACTATGGCTACACCTTC.

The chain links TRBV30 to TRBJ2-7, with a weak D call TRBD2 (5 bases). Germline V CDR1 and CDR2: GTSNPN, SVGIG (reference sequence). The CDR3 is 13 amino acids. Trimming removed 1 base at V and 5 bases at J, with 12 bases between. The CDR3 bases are TGTGCCTGGAGTGGCTGGACTGGGGACGAGCAGTACTTC. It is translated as CAWSGWTGDEQYF. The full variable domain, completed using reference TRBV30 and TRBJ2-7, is SQTIHQWPATLVQPVGSPLSLECTVEGTSNPNLYWYRQAAGRGLQLLFYSVGIGQISSEVPQNLSASRPQDRQFILSSKKLLLSDSGFYLCAWSGWTGDEQYFGPGTRLTVT.

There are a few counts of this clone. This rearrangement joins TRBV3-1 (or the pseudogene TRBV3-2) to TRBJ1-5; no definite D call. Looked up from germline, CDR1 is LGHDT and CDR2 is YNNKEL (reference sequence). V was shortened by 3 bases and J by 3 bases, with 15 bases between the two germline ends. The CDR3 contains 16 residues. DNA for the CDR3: TGTGCCAGCAGCCAGAAGGCCTTAGCCCCCAATCAGCCCCAGCATTTT. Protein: CASSQKALAPNQPQHF.

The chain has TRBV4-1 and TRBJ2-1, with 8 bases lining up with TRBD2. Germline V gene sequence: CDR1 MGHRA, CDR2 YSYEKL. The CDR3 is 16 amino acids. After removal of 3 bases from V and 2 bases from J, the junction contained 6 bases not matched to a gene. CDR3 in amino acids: CASSQVAGPTYNEQFF. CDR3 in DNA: TGCGCCAGCAGCCAGGTAGCGGGGCCAACCTACAATGAGCAGTTCTTC.

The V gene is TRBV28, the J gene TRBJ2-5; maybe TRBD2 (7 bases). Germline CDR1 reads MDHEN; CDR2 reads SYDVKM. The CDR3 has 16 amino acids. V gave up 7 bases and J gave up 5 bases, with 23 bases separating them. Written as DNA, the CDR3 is TGTGCCAGCATCCCCCCGGGGGGCAGGGCAGTGGAGACCCAGTACTTC. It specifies CASIPPGGRAVETQYF.

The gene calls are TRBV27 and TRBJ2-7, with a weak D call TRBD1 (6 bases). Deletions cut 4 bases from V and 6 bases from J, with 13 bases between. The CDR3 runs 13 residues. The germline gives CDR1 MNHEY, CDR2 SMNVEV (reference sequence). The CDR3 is CASSSPTGSEQYF. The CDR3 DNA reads TGTGCCAGCAGTTCACCCACAGGGAGCGAGCAGTACTTC.